The 20 T cell receptor beta chains below were found in one sample sequenced in a study of blood T cells in healthy people across ages. A second PCR, run for about 7 to 11 cycles, used a sample-barcoded 5' primer plus a J-beta primer mix. TCRdb reprocessed the 5' RACE reads with MiXCR, giving one entry per CDR3 protein. There are about 970,000 distinct CDR3 sequences in the sample; just over 50% occur only once, and 20% to 25% lies in the top ten. Sequenced input: blood. The receptor source for this set is a woman aged 55-69 years in good health.

This sequence joins TRBV30 and TRBJ1-5; D uncertain. The ends were cut back, 3 bases at V and 2 bases at J, with 11 bases in the middle. The CDR3 extends over 14 amino acids. Germline V gives CDR1 GTSNPN, CDR2 SVGIG (reference sequence). In nucleotides, the CDR3 is TGTGCCTGGAGCCTGATAGGAGGCAATCAGCCCCAGCATTTT. Translated, it gives CAWSLIGGNQPQHF.

About this clonotype: One junction end does not reproduce the germline sequence, and a read error may be involved. This sequence joins TRBV29-1 and TRBJ2-7; 9 positions match TRBD1. CDR3 length: 13 residues. Per germline, CDR1 SQVTM and CDR2 ANQGSEA. In nucleotides, the CDR3 is TGCAGCGCGACCGGGACAGGGATCTACGAGCAGAACTTC. It encodes CSATGTGIYEQNF.

The chain combines TRBV5-6 with TRBJ2-7; 10 bases map to TRBD1. CDR3 length: 16 residues. The J segment lost 3 bases and the V segment lost 4 bases, leaving 10 bases of the junction unmatched. Germline V gene data show CDR1 as SGHDT and CDR2 as YYEEEE. For the CDR3, the DNA is TGTGCCAGCAGCACTACGGACAGGGGGACACTCTACGAGCAGTACTTC. It yields the protein CASSTTDRGTLYEQYF.

The chain uses TRBV12-3 or TRBV12-4 and TRBJ2-5, with a possible D match to TRBD2 (6 bases). The CDR3 spans 16 residues. V was shortened by 3 bases and J by 11 bases, with 25 bases between the two germline ends. CDR3 sequence reads: CASSFFGSTNAWEQYF. Written as DNA, the CDR3 is TGTGCCAGCAGTTTTTTCGGGAGCACGAATGCATGGGAGCAGTACTTC.

This clonotype was counted between two and nine times. V gene TRBV29-1 combines with J gene TRBJ2-7; TRBD2 aligns across 10 bases. The germline CDR1 and CDR2 sequences are SQVTM and ANQGSEA. The CDR3 length is 13 residues. J was trimmed by 4 bases and V by 5 bases; bases with no gene match: 5. Written as DNA, the CDR3 is TGCAGCGTTATAGCGGGGGGCCTTTACGAGCAGTACTTC. Residues: CSVIAGGLYEQYF.

The chain couples TRBV7-2 to TRBJ1-1; a weak D match, TRBD1 (5 bases). Germline V gene sequence: CDR1 SGHTA, CDR2 FQGNSA. The CDR3 spans 14 residues. V was pared by 5 bases and J by 0 bases, with 10 bases between. The CDR3 DNA reads as TGTGCCAGCAGCCCGGGACTCCTGAACACTGAAGCTTTCTTT. Residues: CASSPGLLNTEAFF.

This clonotype has just a few counts. The chain is built from TRBV4-1 and TRBJ2-7, with D possibly matching TRBD1 (6 bases). The V and J ends lost 0 bases and 1 base respectively, with 13 bases between them. CDR3 length equals 16 residues. The germline V gene encodes CDR1 MGHRA and CDR2 YSYEKL. The CDR3: CASSQDQGTGSYEQYF. DNA for the CDR3: TGCGCCAGCAGCCAAGATCAGGGGACGGGGTCCTACGAGCAGTACTTC.

This clonotype was picked up one time. DNA of the CDR3: TGTGCCAGCAGTGAAGGTTCGGGGGCCCACCAGCCCCAGCATTTT. The encoded protein is CASSEGSGAHQPQHF. The rearrangement joins TRBV25-1 to TRBJ1-5, with D perhaps matching TRBD1 (6 bases). The ends were cut back, 2 bases at V and 7 bases at J, with 15 bases in the middle. CDR1 and CDR2 from the germline V gene are MGHDK and SYGVNS. The CDR3 loop spans 15 amino acids.

This clonotype was seen only a few times. J is TRBJ2-5 and V is TRBV14, with D hard to call. The V and J ends lost 2 bases and 4 bases respectively, with 14 bases between them. This CDR3 has 15 residues. The V gene's germline CDR1 is SGHDN and CDR2 FVKESK. The CDR3 loop reads CASSQPRTGRETQYF. DNA for the CDR3: TGTGCCAGCAGCCAACCTCGGACGGGCCGAGAGACCCAGTACTTC.

Of note for this clonotype: It may be a read error: a sequence one base away is much more abundant. The CDR3 loop reads CSAGTGIGEQYF. CDR3 DNA: TGCAGCGCCGGGACAGGGATTGGCGAGCAGTACTTC. The V gene is TRBV29-1, the J gene TRBJ2-5; 9 bases agree with TRBD1. Judging by the DNA end, TRBJ2-7 fits better; the J call may be wrong. Germline V gene data show CDR1 as SQVTM and CDR2 as ANQGSEA. The CDR3 covers 12 residues.

The chain recombines TRBV4-2 with TRBJ2-3; tentatively, D is TRBD1 or TRBD2 (6 bases each). V was clipped by 3 bases and J by 3 bases, with 16 bases between them. CDR1 is LGHNA, CDR2 YNFKEQ, per germline. The CDR3 sequence is 16 residues long. CDR3 amino acids: CASSQEQGGVTDTQYF. Here the CDR3 DNA reads TGTGCCAGCAGCCAGGAACAGGGAGGAGTAACAGATACGCAGTATTTT.

The chain couples TRBV6-5 to TRBJ1-4; no definite D call. The CDR3 totals 14 residues. The V and J ends lost 8 bases and 6 bases respectively, with 16 bases between them. Germline V gene sequence: CDR1 MNHEY, CDR2 SVGAGI. CDR3 sequence reads: CASSTKLKDEKLFF. DNA for the CDR3: TGTGCCAGCTCTACGAAACTTAAAGATGAAAAACTGTTTTTT.

This clonotype has a single count. One junction end disagrees with the germline gene, perhaps due to a read error. V gene TRBV4-2 combines with J gene TRBJ2-1, with TRBD2 matching over 11 bases. Germline CDR1 is LGHNA and CDR2 is YNFKEQ. The CDR3 consists of 19 residues. CDR3 amino acids: CAGSQAGLLAGARDNEQFF. As DNA, the CDR3 is TGTGCCGGCAGCCAGGCGGGCCTACTAGCGGGAGCACGTGATAATGAGCAGTTCTTC.

The CDR3 DNA reads as TGTGCCATCAGCATGGGACAGCCTGGCGAGACCCAGTACTTC. Amino acid sequence: CAISMGQPGETQYF. V usage is TRBV10-3 and J usage is TRBJ2-5, with TRBD1 matching over 7 bases. Per the germline V gene, CDR1 is ENHRY and CDR2 is SYGVKD. Trimming took 6 bases from V and 5 from J; bases not matched to a gene: 9. The CDR3 is made up of 14 amino acids.

V is TRBV5-1 and J is TRBJ2-5; 8 bases match TRBD2. CDR1 and CDR2 (germline): SGHRS, YFSETQ. The length of the CDR3 is 15 residues. V was pared by 0 bases and J by 6 bases, with 7 bases of the junction left unmatched. In DNA form, the CDR3 reads TGCGCCAGCAGCTTGGAAGGCGGGAGGACTAAGACCCAGTACTTC. Translating it yields CASSLEGGRTKTQYF.

This chain connects TRBV19 to TRBJ2-4; TRBD1 might be the D (5 bases). The J call is uncertain, as TRBJ2-7 better fits the DNA end. Germline lookup yields CDR1 LNHDA and CDR2 SQIVND (reference sequence). The CDR3 runs to 14 residues. The CDR3 nucleotides read TGTGCCAGTAGTAGCAGGGTATCAAACTACGAGCAGTACTTC. Encoded protein: CASSSRVSNYEQYF.

This sequence joins TRBV20-1 and TRBJ2-1; no clear D gene. The germline V and J ends were trimmed by 2 bases and 8 bases, with 4 bases remaining between them. This CDR3 is 10 amino acids long. Germline V gene data show CDR1 as DFQATT and CDR2 as SNEGSKA (reference sequence). For the CDR3, the DNA is TGCAGTGCTAGATTCCATGAGCAGTTCTTC. Translation: CSARFHEQFF.

This clonotype was observed a handful of times. The gene calls are TRBV11-2 and TRBJ2-7, with 10 nucleotides matching TRBD1. V lost 5 bases and J lost 7; bases outside the gene matches: 14. Germline-derived CDR1 and CDR2 are SGHAT and FQNNGV. This CDR3 is 16 amino acids long. CDR3 region: CASSKTGGAKFEEQYF. The CDR3 DNA reads TGTGCCAGCAGCAAGACAGGGGGCGCGAAATTTGAGGAGCAGTACTTC.

A few counts support this clonotype. The chain recombines TRBV10-3 with TRBJ2-3; TRBD1 matches 10 bases. The trim removed 6 bases at V and 3 bases at J, leaving 6 bases unmatched. CDR1 is ENHRY, CDR2 SYGVKD, per germline. This CDR3 is built from 15 residues. CDR3 nucleotides: TGTGCCATCAGACTAGACAGGGGGCTGACAGATACGCAGTATTTT. Protein sequence: CAIRLDRGLTDTQYF.

V gene TRBV24-1 combines with J gene TRBJ2-1; 11 bases align to TRBD1. Trimming at V came to 0 bases and at J to 6 bases, leaving 3 bases not matched to a gene. Germline assignment: CDR1 KGHDR and CDR2 SFDVKD. This CDR3 contains 16 residues. The chain's CDR3 is CATSDLQGQGGNEQFF. Here the CDR3 DNA reads TGTGCCACCAGTGATTTGCAGGGACAGGGGGGCAATGAGCAGTTCTTC.